The 3 T cell receptor beta chains listed next were all sequenced from one sample in a study of T-cell memory formation after mild COVID-19. TCRdb fed the 5' RACE reads into MiXCR, producing one record per CDR3 protein. In the table there are more than 150,000 distinct CDR3 sequences, 20% to 25% of which are singletons. The material sequenced was PBMCs or a T cell subset sorted from them (not recorded which). These receptors were obtained from an adult woman who had mild COVID-19 (a few samples of this study predate the infection). Cell type and time point are not known.

The rearrangement joins TRBV20-1 to TRBJ2-3, with a possible D match to TRBD2 (5 bases). Trimming removed 1 base at V and 1 base at J, with 24 bases between. This CDR3 comprises 19 residues. Germline-derived CDR1 and CDR2 are DFQATT and SNEGSKA (reference sequence). CDR3 protein: CSARGASFGLRVRTDTQYF. CDR3 sequence (DNA): TGCAGTGCTAGAGGGGCTAGCTTCGGTCTTAGAGTCCGCACAGATACGCAGTATTTT.

In this sample, this clonotype turned up a few times. The CDR3 DNA follows: TGCGCCAGCAGCCAGCCTGAGACATTATCCTACGAGCAGTACTTC. This sequence encodes CASSQPETLSYEQYF. The chain combines TRBV4-1 with TRBJ2-7, with no clear D. The CDR3 is 15 amino acids. Germline CDR1 is MGHRA and CDR2 is YSYEKL. Trimming pared 3 bases from V and 1 base from J, leaving 13 bases between.

This clonotype showed up just a few times. The chain carries TRBV25-1 and TRBJ2-7; D is ambiguous. Trimming cost V 7 bases and J 4 bases, with 11 bases left between them. CDR3 size: 12 residues. Germline V lookup: CDR1 MGHDK, CDR2 SYGVNS. CDR3 DNA sequence: TGTGCCAGCACCGGCTTCGGGTACGAGCAGTACTTC. Its translation: CASTGFGYEQYF.